This TCR beta chain appears in the sequencing data of a study of CD8+ T cells in alopecia areata. Study-level background: Each of the treated patients was given oral tofacitinib, 5 to 10 mg twice daily, for moderate-to-severe alopecia areata. General study findings and limits: Across lesional scalp, and particularly alopecia totalis/universalis, clonality surpassed that of normal scalp. Scalp and blood samples kept many expanded lesional clones throughout tofacitinib.

The treatment denotes: oral pan-JAK inhibitor, 5-10 mg twice daily. Reverse transcribed after extraction, RNA yielded cDNA as the sequencing template. Using immunoSEQ multiplex PCR, the repertoire was profiled, and TCRdb retains in-frame clones only, with some absent. The repertoire includes roughly 180,000 clones, around 56% of them detected once, and 3% to 4% sits in the top ten. For this clone: Antigen specificity is unknown.

CDR3 length equals 12 residues. V lost 2 bases, J lost 4 bases, and 8 bases lay in between. The germline V gene has CDR1 GTSNPN and CDR2 SVGIG (reference sequence). The material was CD4+ T cells sorted from blood, obtained at week 4, from a patient treated with tofacitinib. The clonotype was recovered from a human donor with alopecia areata. J is TRBJ1-1 and V is TRBV30, with TRBD1 as a possible D gene (5 bases). Written as DNA, the CDR3 is TGTGCCTGGAGTAACACAGGCACTGAAGCTTTCTTT. Its protein is CAWSNTGTEAFF.